This T cell receptor beta chain was observed in a study of shared clonotypes between healthy human individuals. Per the original methods: Junction-only sequences without quality scores came from ImmunoSEQ, so filtering differed. The repertoire was sequenced with immunoSEQ multiplex PCR; TCRdb's copy has only in-frame clones and lacks some. That table gives V, J and clone size, and the DNA gave D and trimming. This sample has a few million clones, with 90% to 95% found just once. Sequenced sample: naive CD4+ T cells sorted from blood. The subset here: CD45RA+ positively selected. The TCR comes from a man younger than 35 in good health.

CDR3 DNA: TGTGCCAGCGCCTTGACAGGGGCCGAGCAGTACTTC. It specifies CASALTGAEQYF. The genes are TRBV2 and TRBJ2-7, with TRBD1 identical over 8 bases. Per germline, CDR1 SNHLY and CDR2 FYNNEI. The length of the CDR3 is 12 residues. The V gene end was trimmed by 8 bases and the J gene end by 6 bases; junction bases not matched to a gene: 6.